This T cell receptor beta chain is from a study of response to subunit inactivated influenza vaccine. Whole-study results and caveats: Few additional T cells are recruited per seasonal influenza vaccination, authors suggested.

The CDR3 runs to 14 residues. CDR1 is SNHLY and CDR2 is FYNNEI in the germline V gene. Trimming took 10 bases from V and 1 from J, leaving 13 bases between them. This clonotype was observed at least ten times. Its antigen is still unknown. MiXCR, run by TCRdb on the RT-PCR reads, gives a single entry per CDR3 protein. The sample includes around 710,000 distinct CDR3 sequences, over 11% of them seen just once. The sample was PBMCs from blood, taken 14 days before vaccination. The source is a man in his fifties who received an inactivated influenza vaccine. The chain carries TRBV2 and TRBJ2-2; D unresolved. DNA of the CDR3: TGTGCCACTCGGGTCGTAAGGAACACCGGGGAGCTGTTTTTT. It specifies CATRVVRNTGELFF. The full variable domain, its missing parts supplied by reference TRBV2 and TRBJ2-2, is EPEVTQTPSHQVTQMGQEVILRCVPISNHLYFYWYRQILGQKVEFLVSFYNNEISEKSEIFDDQFSVERPDGSNFTLKIRSTKLEDSAMYFCATRVVRNTGELFFGEGSRLTVL.